These 2 T cell receptor beta chains were all obtained from the same sample, sequenced in a study of blood T cell repertoires in COVID-19. Profiled with immunoSEQ multiplex PCR; TCRdb holds only in-frame clones, not every one. The table lists about 220,000 clones, 88% of them singletons. Material: PBMCs or T cells enriched from blood (not recorded which). The receptors shown here come from a woman aged 45-59 years with acute COVID-19.

This chain connects TRBV29-1 to TRBJ1-1, with D perhaps matching TRBD1 (5 bases). Germline assignment: CDR1 SQVTM and CDR2 ANQGSEA. Trimming removed 2 bases from V and 1 base from J, with 17 bases in between. CDR3 length equals 16 residues. The CDR3 loop is CSVERGRGGWNTEAFF. CDR3 nucleotide sequence: TGCAGCGTTGAACGGGGGAGGGGAGGTTGGAACACTGAAGCTTTCTTT.

The chain carries TRBV19 and TRBJ1-3; 7 nucleotides match TRBD1. CDR3 size: 15 residues. The ends lost 7 bases at V and 0 bases at J; junction bases unmatched: 6. From germline, CDR1 is LNHDA and CDR2 SQIVND (reference sequence). The CDR3 loop reads CASNEGAGSGNTIYF. CDR3 bases: TGTGCCAGTAACGAGGGGGCCGGCTCTGGAAACACCATATATTTT. The full variable domain, in which reference TRBV19 and TRBJ1-3 provide the parts outside the CDR3, is DGGITQSPKYLFRKEGQNVTLSCEQNLNHDAMYWYRQDPGQGLRLIYYSQIVNDFQKGDIAEGYSVSREKKESFPLTVTSAQKNPTAFYLCASNEGAGSGNTIYFGEGSWLTVV.